Shown below are 22 T cell receptor beta chains from a single sample sequenced in a study of OX40 agonist ivuxolimab in advanced cancers. The repertoire was sequenced with immunoSEQ multiplex PCR; TCRdb's copy has only in-frame clones and lacks some. The table records almost 70,000 clones, 86% of them present only once. The specimen comprised CD4+ or CD8+ T cells sorted from blood, sampled in a trial of the OX40 agonist ivuxolimab. The receptors originated from an adult with an advanced solid tumor such as melanoma, head and neck, liver or kidney cancer.

This chain connects TRBV30 to TRBJ2-7; the D call may be TRBD1 or TRBD2 (5 bases each). Germline CDR1 is GTSNPN and CDR2 is SVGIG (reference sequence). The CDR3 is made up of 12 amino acids. The V gene lost 3 bases and the J gene lost 6 bases, with 12 bases spanning the gap. The CDR3 sequence is CAWRRAGREQYF. CDR3 coding DNA: TGTGCCTGGAGGAGGGCAGGGCGCGAGCAGTACTTC.

The chain joins TRBV28 to TRBJ2-5; 7 bases align to TRBD2. Germline loops: CDR1 MDHEN, CDR2 SYDVKM. V shed 4 bases, J shed 5 bases, and the junction held 10 bases outside the gene matches. CDR3 length equals 15 residues. This chain's CDR3 is CASSSPQRGGETQYF. The CDR3 DNA reads as TGTGCCAGCAGTTCCCCCCAGCGGGGTGGGGAGACCCAGTACTTC. Full variable domain (outside the CDR3, taken from reference TRBV28 and TRBJ2-5): DVKVTQSSRYLVKRTGEKVFLECVQDMDHENMFWYRQDPGLGLRLIYFSYDVKMKEKGDIPEGYSVSREKKERFSLILESASTNQTSMYLCASSSPQRGGETQYFGPGTRLLVL.

The gene calls are TRBV19 and TRBJ1-2, with 8 bases identical to TRBD1. J lost 2 bases, V lost 5 bases, and 13 bases had no gene match. Germline V lookup: CDR1 LNHDA, CDR2 SQIVND (reference sequence). This CDR3 region has 17 residues. The CDR3 here is CASSVAASGGRNYGYTF. CDR3 DNA sequence: TGTGCCAGTAGTGTTGCTGCCTCAGGGGGCAGAAACTATGGCTACACCTTC.

This clone was seen a handful of times. CDR3 loop: CASSSGSQETQYF. CDR3 coding DNA: TGTGCCAGCAGCTCGGGTAGTCAAGAGACCCAGTACTTC. The chain joins TRBV7-9 to TRBJ2-5; D not certain. Germline CDR1 reads SEHNR; CDR2 reads FQNEAQ (reference sequence). Trimming removed 4 bases from V and 2 bases from J, with 8 bases in between. This CDR3 region has 13 residues.

This clone showed up just once. This chain links TRBV4-2 with TRBJ1-5; D is possibly TRBD1 (5 bases). This CDR3 contains 13 residues. Germline V gene lookup returns CDR1 LGHNA and CDR2 YNFKEQ. V was cut by 4 bases and J by 4 bases, with 8 bases left in between. The CDR3 reads CASSRDGNQPQHF. DNA for the CDR3: TGTGCCAGCAGCCGGGACGGAAATCAGCCCCAGCATTTT.

The rearrangement uses TRBV7-6 and TRBJ2-2, with 7 positions matching TRBD1. The V and J ends lost 4 bases and 1 base, in that order; junction bases with no gene match: 6. Germline assignment: CDR1 SGHVS and CDR2 FNYEAQ. The CDR3 is made up of 16 amino acids. The CDR3, as DNA: TGTGCCAGCAGCTATGGACAGGCCCTGAACACCGGGGAGCTGTTTTTT. As protein: CASSYGQALNTGELFF.

This clone was seen just once. J is TRBJ2-2 and V is TRBV9; D uncertain. CDR3 length: 13 amino acids. Trimming took 0 bases from V and 5 from J, leaving 5 bases between them. Germline lookup yields CDR1 SGDLS and CDR2 YYNGEE. The CDR3 DNA is TGTGCCAGCAGCGTAGTGGGTACCGGGGAGCTGTTTTTT. Residues: CASSVVGTGELFF.

The gene calls are TRBV4-3 and TRBJ1-5; possible D gene TRBD1, 6 bases. V dropped 4 bases and J dropped 6 bases, with 10 bases sitting between them. CDR3 size: 13 residues. In germline, CDR1 is LGHNA, CDR2 YSLEER. The DNA for the CDR3 is TGCGCCAGCAGCCCCTTAGGGGGTCAGCCCCAGCATTTT. This codes for CASSPLGGQPQHF.

J is TRBJ2-5 and V is TRBV5-6; D unresolved. V dropped 1 base and J dropped 5 bases, with 9 bases sitting between them. This CDR3 is built from 13 residues. CDR1 is SGHDT and CDR2 is YYEEEE in the germline V gene. CDR3 residues: CASSLYSAETQYF. The CDR3 region has the DNA TGTGCCAGCAGCTTGTACTCAGCGGAGACCCAGTACTTC.

The V gene is TRBV7-2, the J gene TRBJ1-1; the D is unclear. Germline CDR1 and CDR2: SGHTA and FQGNSA. Trimming took off 8 bases at V and 4 bases at J, with 14 bases between the two ends. There are 13 residues in the CDR3. The CDR3 DNA reads as TGTGCCAGCGCGTTTTCTGGCGCCACTGAAGCTTTCTTT. Translating gives CASAFSGATEAFF.

This clone occurred once. The chain is built from TRBV12-5 and TRBJ1-2; D is ambiguous. V was shortened by 6 bases and J by 6 bases, with 14 bases between the two germline ends. This CDR3 has 13 amino acids. Germline CDR1 LGHNT, CDR2 FRNRAP. The CDR3 region is CASGVGERHGYTF. In DNA form, the CDR3 reads TGTGCTAGTGGGGTGGGTGAGAGGCATGGCTACACCTTC.

The chain uses TRBV5-1 and TRBJ2-5, with D unclear. TRBJ2-7 matches the DNA end more closely, so the J call is doubtful. The CDR3 loop spans 14 amino acids. Germline lookup yields CDR1 SGHRS and CDR2 YFSETQ. In DNA, the CDR3 is TGCGCCAGCAGCCCAAGGACGGCGGACTACGAGCAGTACTTC. The encoded protein is CASSPRTADYEQYF.

The V and J genes are TRBV28 and TRBJ1-5; tentative D call: TRBD1 (5 bases). CDR3 length equals 15 residues. The ends were cut back, 2 bases at V and 11 bases at J, with 19 bases in the middle. CDR1 MDHEN and CDR2 SYDVKM come from the germline V gene. CDR3 nucleotides: TGTGCCAGCAGTTTACCCGGGACGGGCGAATGGGCCCAGCATTTT. Protein sequence: CASSLPGTGEWAQHF.

V usage is TRBV28 and J usage is TRBJ2-7, with D unresolved. CDR1 MDHEN and CDR2 SYDVKM come from the germline V gene. The CDR3 contains 11 residues. Trimming left V 6 bases short and J 6 bases short, with 9 bases between. The CDR3 region is CASRVHVEQYF. DNA of the CDR3: TGTGCCAGCAGGGTCCACGTCGAGCAGTACTTC.

This rearrangement joins TRBV25-1 to TRBJ2-1; D uncertain. V was clipped by 5 bases and J by 4 bases, with 6 bases between them. The CDR3 extends over 12 amino acids. Germline-derived CDR1 and CDR2 are MGHDK and SYGVNS. Here the CDR3 reads CASSPGYNEQFF. The CDR3 nucleotides are TGTGCCAGCAGTCCCGGGTACAATGAGCAGTTCTTC.

This rearrangement joins TRBV6-6 to TRBJ1-1; D remains unclear. The CDR3 is 12 amino acids. Germline V lookup: CDR1 MNHNY, CDR2 SVGAGI (reference sequence). Trimming stripped 5 bases from V and 8 bases from J, with 12 bases between. The CDR3: CASSGPQGEAFF. CDR3 DNA sequence: TGTGCCAGCAGTGGGCCTCAAGGAGAAGCTTTCTTT.

The rearrangement uses TRBV7-2 and TRBJ1-1; tentative D call: TRBD1 (5 bases). Germline CDR1 SGHTA, CDR2 FQGNSA. The CDR3 runs to 15 residues. The V gene lost 7 bases and the J gene lost 6 bases, with 21 bases spanning the gap. CDR3 loop: CASKGDWMYNAEAFF. CDR3 sequence (DNA): TGTGCCAGCAAAGGGGATTGGATGTATAACGCTGAAGCTTTCTTT.

This sequence joins TRBV6-5 and TRBJ1-5; 10 bases match TRBD1. CDR3 length: 14 residues. V dropped 3 bases and J dropped 5; count of bases not matched to a gene: 1. CDR1 and CDR2 from the germline V gene are MNHEY and SVGAGI. CDR3 sequence (DNA): TGTGCCAGCAGTTATGGGACAGGGGATCAGCCCCAGCATTTT. Residues: CASSYGTGDQPQHF.

V and J are TRBV7-2 and TRBJ1-5; 7 bases are shared with TRBD1. V shed 6 bases, J shed 6 bases, and the junction held 8 bases outside the gene matches. The CDR3 is made up of 14 amino acids. CDR1 is SGHTA, CDR2 FQGNSA, per germline. CDR3 nucleotides: TGTGCCAGCAGTCCGACAGGGATCGGTCAGCCCCAGCATTTT. Translated, it gives CASSPTGIGQPQHF.

The rearrangement joins TRBV7-2 to TRBJ1-2; 8 bases fit TRBD1. The CDR3 sequence is 14 residues long. In germline, CDR1 is SGHTA, CDR2 FQGNSA. V was pared by 1 base and J by 2 bases, with 0 bases of the junction left unmatched. CDR3 nucleotides: TGTGCCAGCAGCTTAGGGACAGGGAACTATGGCTACACCTTC. It encodes CASSLGTGNYGYTF.

The rearrangement uses TRBV18 and TRBJ2-3; possibly TRBD1 or TRBD2 for D (5 bases each). CDR1 is KGHSH, CDR2 LQKENI, per germline. V lost 4 bases to trimming and J lost 1 base, with 9 bases between them. CDR3 length equals 14 residues. CDR3 loop: CASSRDGGTDTQYF. The CDR3 DNA is TGTGCCAGCTCACGGGACGGCGGCACAGATACGCAGTATTTT.

This chain joins TRBV11-2 and TRBJ2-2; D is ambiguous. Trimming stripped 5 bases from V and 2 bases from J, with 9 bases between. This CDR3 region has 14 residues. From germline, CDR1 is SGHAT and CDR2 FQNNGV. CDR3 DNA sequence: TGTGCCAGCAGCCCGTGGGGAAACACCGGGGAGCTGTTTTTT. This sequence encodes CASSPWGNTGELFF. Full variable domain (outside the CDR3, taken from reference TRBV11-2 and TRBJ2-2): EAGVAQSPRYKIIEKRQSVAFWCNPISGHATLYWYQQILGQGPKLLIQFQNNGVVDDSQLPKDRFSAERLKGVDSTLKIQPAKLEDSAVYLCASSPWGNTGELFFGEGSRLTVL.